This T cell receptor beta chain was captured in a study of cytomegalovirus exposure and HLA in healthy donors. Study conclusions and caveats: Cytomegalovirus status, reportedly, was diagnosed with high specificity and sensitivity by the classifier.

Generated by immunoSEQ multiplex PCR, the TCRdb table keeps only in-frame clones and is missing some. Seen here are over 90,000 clones, about 95% observed once, and the top ten hold almost 0.9%. Germline CDR1 SGHRS, CDR2 YFSETQ. CDR3 length: 15 amino acids. V lost 0 bases and J lost 8; bases outside the gene matches: 5. This clone was observed once. Its antigen remains unknown. Sample: PBMCs. The receptor was isolated from a woman in her late teens or twenties in good health and CMV-seronegative. The chain has TRBV5-1 and TRBJ1-6; TRBD1 agrees at 7 bases. CDR3 nucleotides: TGCGCCAGCAGCTTGGGAGCCAGGGGGGATTCACCCCTCCACTTT. Its translation: CASSLGARGDSPLHF.